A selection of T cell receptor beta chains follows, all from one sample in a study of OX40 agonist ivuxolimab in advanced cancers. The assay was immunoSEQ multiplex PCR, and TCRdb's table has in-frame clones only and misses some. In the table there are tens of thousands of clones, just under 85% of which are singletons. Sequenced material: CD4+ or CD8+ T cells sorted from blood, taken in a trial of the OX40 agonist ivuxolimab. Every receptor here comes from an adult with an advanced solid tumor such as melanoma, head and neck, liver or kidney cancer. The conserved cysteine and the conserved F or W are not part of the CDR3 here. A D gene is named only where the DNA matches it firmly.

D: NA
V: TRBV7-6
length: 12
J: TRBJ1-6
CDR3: ASSQDSINSPLH

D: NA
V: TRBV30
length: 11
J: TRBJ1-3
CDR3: AWTPRGGYTIY

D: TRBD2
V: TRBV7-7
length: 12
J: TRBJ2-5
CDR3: ASSSGGGQETQY

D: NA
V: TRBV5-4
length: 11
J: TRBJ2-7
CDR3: ASSLPGHYEQY

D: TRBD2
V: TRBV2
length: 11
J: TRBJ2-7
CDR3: ASSGGLADEQY

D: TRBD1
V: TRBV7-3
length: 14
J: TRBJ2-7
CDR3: ASSQPDRARLYEQY

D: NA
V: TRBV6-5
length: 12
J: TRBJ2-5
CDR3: ASSYWGSVETQY

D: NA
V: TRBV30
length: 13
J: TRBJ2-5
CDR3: AWRTLRTGQETQY

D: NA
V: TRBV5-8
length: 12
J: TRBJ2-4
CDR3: ASSSQVVRNIQY

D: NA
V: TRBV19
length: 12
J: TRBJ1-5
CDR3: ASNYGTRGQPQH

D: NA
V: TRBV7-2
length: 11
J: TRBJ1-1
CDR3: ASSLGDSREAF

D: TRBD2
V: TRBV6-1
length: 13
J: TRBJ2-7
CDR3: ASSEGLAGFYEQY

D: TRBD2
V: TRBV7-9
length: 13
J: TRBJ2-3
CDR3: ASSPGAGRTDTQY

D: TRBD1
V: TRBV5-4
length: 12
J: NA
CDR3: ASSKGTDYSEQF

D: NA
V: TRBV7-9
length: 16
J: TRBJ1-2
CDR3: ASSLSLRTAPRGYGYT

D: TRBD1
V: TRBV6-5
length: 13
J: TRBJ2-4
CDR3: ASSRTGGGKNIQY